The clone carrying this T cell receptor (beta chain) was seen repeatedly, ten times or more. Antigen unknown. The data belong to a study of T cells after yellow fever vaccination. Overall study results and limits: Contaminating bulk clonotypes could be abundant in FACS-sorted repertoires. Once the booster was given, most primary-vaccination clones reappeared, at just under 98% for CD4 and roughly 85% for CD8. The CD4 and CD8 compartments had a small share of their clonotypes in common.

The CDR3 is made up of 12 amino acids. In germline, CDR1 is MDHEN, CDR2 SYDVKM. V lost 4 bases to trimming and J lost 6 bases, with 10 bases between them. TCRdb re-called the 5' RACE reads with MiXCR, one entry per CDR3 protein. The sample records under 500,000 distinct CDR3 sequences, roughly a sixth being singletons. Sequences were derived from PBMCs, sampled before the yellow fever booster vaccination. This receptor was identified in a man aged 18-30 years who received the YFV17D yellow fever vaccine. This sequence joins TRBV28 and TRBJ2-7; D remains unclear. CDR3 sequence: CASSSRYFEQYV. CDR3 sequence (DNA): TGTGCCAGCAGTTCCAGGTATTTCGAGCAGTACGTC.